A single sample gave rise to the 9 T cell receptor beta chains below, sequenced in a study of shared clonotypes between healthy human individuals. Produced via immunoSEQ multiplex PCR; TCRdb's table is partial and in-frame only. The sample includes about 520,000 clones, roughly 80% of them seen just once. Sequencing was carried out using PBMCs. Receptor source: a woman in her thirties or forties in good health. Some clones in this sample may be carry-over from other donors' samples.

The chain has TRBV19 and TRBJ2-2; 15 nucleotides agree with TRBD2. The CDR3 is 15 amino acids. The V gene's germline CDR1 is LNHDA and CDR2 SQIVND (reference sequence). The J segment lost 6 bases and the V segment lost 6 bases, leaving 2 bases of the junction unmatched. The CDR3 nucleotides read TGTGCCAGTAGGGGACTAGCGGGAGGCGCCGGGGAGCTGTTTTTT. Protein sequence: CASRGLAGGAGELFF.

This sequence joins TRBV6-4 and TRBJ2-3; 10 positions agree with TRBD1. This CDR3 comprises 15 residues. Germline V gene lookup returns CDR1 MRHNA and CDR2 SNTAGT. V was clipped by 7 bases and J by 2 bases; unmatched bases: 6. CDR3 in DNA: TGTGCCAGCACTCAGACAGGGGGCTCCACAGATACGCAGTATTTT. Protein product: CASTQTGGSTDTQYF.

In its sample, this clone was seen a few times. The chain joins TRBV27 to TRBJ2-2, with D perhaps matching TRBD2 (6 bases). CDR1 is MNHEY and CDR2 is SMNVEV in the germline V gene (reference sequence). This CDR3 has 15 residues. V was pared by 1 base and J by 5 bases, with 11 bases between. The CDR3 nucleotides read TGTGCCAGCAGTTTATGGGCGGGAAGTACCGGGGAGCTGTTTTTT. Its protein is CASSLWAGSTGELFF.

The CDR3 nucleotides are TGTGCCAGCAGGCAGGGCCACGAGCAGTACTTC. Amino acids: CASRQGHEQYF. The V and J genes are TRBV6-5 and TRBJ2-7; tentative D call: TRBD1 (5 bases). The CDR3 is 11 residues long. V lost 6 bases, J lost 5 bases, and 8 bases lay in between. CDR1 MNHEY and CDR2 SVGAGI come from the germline V gene.

The chain has TRBV5-1 and TRBJ2-1, with 14 bases lining up with TRBD2. The trim removed 2 bases at V and 5 bases at J, leaving 6 bases unmatched. The V gene's germline CDR1 is SGHRS and CDR2 YFSETQ. CDR3 size: 17 residues. This CDR3 reads CASSLMGGLAGDNEQFF. CDR3 in DNA: TGCGCCAGCAGCTTAATGGGGGGACTAGCGGGAGACAATGAGCAGTTCTTC.

This chain links TRBV15 with TRBJ2-2, with D possibly TRBD2 on 6 matching bases. CDR1 and CDR2 from the germline V gene are LNHNV and YYDKDF (reference sequence). V was shortened by 9 bases and J by 5 bases, with 16 bases between the two germline ends. The CDR3 sequence is 14 residues long. CDR3 sequence: CATTGVRRTGELFF. The CDR3 coding sequence is TGTGCCACAACGGGAGTTAGGCGAACCGGGGAGCTGTTTTTT.

This clone was detected once. The V and J genes are TRBV6-1 and TRBJ2-3, with TRBD2 as a possible D gene (5 bases). From germline, CDR1 is MNHNS and CDR2 SASEGT. This CDR3 has 15 residues. Trimming cost V 4 bases and J 3 bases, with 14 bases left between them. DNA of the CDR3: TGTGCCAGCAGTGTCGAGAGGGCCAGAACAGATACGCAGTATTTT. Its translation is CASSVERARTDTQYF.

V gene TRBV28 combines with J gene TRBJ2-2; 11 nucleotides match TRBD2. This CDR3 is 17 amino acids long. The V gene's germline CDR1 is MDHEN and CDR2 SYDVKM. With 5 bases clipped from V and 0 bases from J, the junction kept 5 bases outside the gene matches. CDR3 protein: CASSRRGLAANTGELFF. The DNA of the CDR3 is TGTGCCAGCAGTCGGAGGGGACTAGCGGCGAACACCGGGGAGCTGTTTTTT.

The chain combines TRBV7-2 with TRBJ2-1; 12 bases fit TRBD1. The CDR3 runs 13 residues. Germline loops: CDR1 SGHTA, CDR2 FQGNSA. V was clipped by 8 bases and J by 8 bases; unmatched bases: 4. The CDR3, as DNA: TGTGCCAGCGGGACAGGGGGCATTGATGAGCAGTTCTTC. Its translation is CASGTGGIDEQFF.